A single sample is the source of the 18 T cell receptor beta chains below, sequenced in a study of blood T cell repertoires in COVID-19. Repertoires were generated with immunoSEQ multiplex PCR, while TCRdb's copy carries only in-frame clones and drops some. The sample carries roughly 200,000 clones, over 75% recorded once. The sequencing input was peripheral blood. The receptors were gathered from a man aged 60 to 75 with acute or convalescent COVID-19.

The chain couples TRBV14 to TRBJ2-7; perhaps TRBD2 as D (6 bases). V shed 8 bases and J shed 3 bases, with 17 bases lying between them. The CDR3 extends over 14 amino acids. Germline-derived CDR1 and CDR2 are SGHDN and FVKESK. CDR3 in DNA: TGTGCCAGCGCCCGACTAGGGACTGACTACGAGCAGTACTTC. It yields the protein CASARLGTDYEQYF.

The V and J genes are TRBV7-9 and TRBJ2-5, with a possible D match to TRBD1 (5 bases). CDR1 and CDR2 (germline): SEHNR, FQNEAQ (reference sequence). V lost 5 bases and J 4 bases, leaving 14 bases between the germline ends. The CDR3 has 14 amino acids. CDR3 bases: TGTGCCAGCAGCCCGGACCTAGGGGCAGAGACCCAGTACTTC. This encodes CASSPDLGAETQYF. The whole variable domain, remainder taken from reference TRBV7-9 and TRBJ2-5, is DTGVSQNPRHKITKRGQNVTFRCDPISEHNRLYWYRQTLGQGPEFLTYFQNEAQLEKSRLLSDRFSAERPKGSFSTLEIQRTEQGDSAMYLCASSPDLGAETQYFGPGTRLLVL.

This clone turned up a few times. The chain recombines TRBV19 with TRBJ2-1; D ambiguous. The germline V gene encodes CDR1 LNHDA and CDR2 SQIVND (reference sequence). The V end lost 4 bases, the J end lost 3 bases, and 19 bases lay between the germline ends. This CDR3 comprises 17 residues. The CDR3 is CASSTTLPRSIYNEQFF. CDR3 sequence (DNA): TGTGCCAGTAGTACAACCCTCCCAAGGAGCATCTACAATGAGCAGTTCTTC. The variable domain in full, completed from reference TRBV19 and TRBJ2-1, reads DGGITQSPKYLFRKEGQNVTLSCEQNLNHDAMYWYRQDPGQGLRLIYYSQIVNDFQKGDIAEGYSVSREKKESFPLTVTSAQKNPTAFYLCASSTTLPRSIYNEQFFGPGTRLTVL.

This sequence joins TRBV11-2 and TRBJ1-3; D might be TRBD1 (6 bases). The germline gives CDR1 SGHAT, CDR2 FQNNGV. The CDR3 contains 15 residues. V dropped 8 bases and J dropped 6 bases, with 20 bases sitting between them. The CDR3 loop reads CASFGIRQDLNTIYF. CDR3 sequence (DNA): TGTGCCAGCTTTGGGATCCGACAGGACTTAAACACCATATATTTT.

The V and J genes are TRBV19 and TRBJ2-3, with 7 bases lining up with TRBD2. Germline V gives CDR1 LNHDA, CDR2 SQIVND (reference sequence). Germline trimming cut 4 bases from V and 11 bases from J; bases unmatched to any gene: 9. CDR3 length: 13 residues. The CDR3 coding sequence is TGTGCCAGTAGTACGGGACTACCGGTCGGGCAGTATTTT. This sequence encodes CASSTGLPVGQYF.

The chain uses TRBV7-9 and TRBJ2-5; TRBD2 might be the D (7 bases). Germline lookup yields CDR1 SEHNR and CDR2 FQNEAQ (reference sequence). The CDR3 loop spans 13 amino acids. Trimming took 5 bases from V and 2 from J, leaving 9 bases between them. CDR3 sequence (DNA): TGTGCCAGCAGCCGGGGGGCGCAAGAGACCCAGTACTTC. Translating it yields CASSRGAQETQYF.

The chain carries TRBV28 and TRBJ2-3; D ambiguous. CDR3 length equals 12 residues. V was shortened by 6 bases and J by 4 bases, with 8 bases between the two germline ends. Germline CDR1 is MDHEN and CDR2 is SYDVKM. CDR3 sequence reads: CASRASADTQYF. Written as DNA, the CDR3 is TGTGCCAGCAGAGCCTCGGCAGATACGCAGTATTTT.

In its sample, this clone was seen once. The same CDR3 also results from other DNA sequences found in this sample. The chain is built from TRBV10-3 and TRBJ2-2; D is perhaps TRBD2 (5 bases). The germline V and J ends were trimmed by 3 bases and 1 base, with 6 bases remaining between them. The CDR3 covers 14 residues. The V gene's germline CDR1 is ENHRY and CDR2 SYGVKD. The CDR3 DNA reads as TGTGCCATCAGTGACCGGGGGAACACCGGGGAGCTGTTTTTT. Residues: CAISDRGNTGELFF.

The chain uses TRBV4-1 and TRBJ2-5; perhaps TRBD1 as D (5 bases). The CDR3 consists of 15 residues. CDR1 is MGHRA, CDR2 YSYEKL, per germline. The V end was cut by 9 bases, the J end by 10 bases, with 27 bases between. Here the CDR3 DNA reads TGCGCCAGGAAAATGGATTCTTTAGGGGCCCCCGACCAGTACTTC. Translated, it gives CARKMDSLGAPDQYF.

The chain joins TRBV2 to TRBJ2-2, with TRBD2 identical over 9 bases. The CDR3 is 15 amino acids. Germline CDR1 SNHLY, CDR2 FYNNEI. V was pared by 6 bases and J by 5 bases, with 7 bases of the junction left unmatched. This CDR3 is CASRASGMGTGELFF. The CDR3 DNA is TGTGCCAGCAGGGCTAGCGGGATGGGGACCGGGGAGCTGTTTTTT.

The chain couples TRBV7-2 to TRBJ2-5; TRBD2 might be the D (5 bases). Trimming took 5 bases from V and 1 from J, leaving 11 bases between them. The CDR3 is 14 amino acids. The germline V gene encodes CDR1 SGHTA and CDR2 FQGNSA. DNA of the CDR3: TGTGCCAGCAGCCCGAGGGATTTCCAAGAGACCCAGTACTTC. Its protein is CASSPRDFQETQYF.

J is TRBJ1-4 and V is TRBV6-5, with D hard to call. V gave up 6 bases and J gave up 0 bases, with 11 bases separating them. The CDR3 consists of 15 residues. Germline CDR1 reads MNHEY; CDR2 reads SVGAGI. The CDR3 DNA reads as TGTGCCAGCAGCTCCAGACTCGCAACTAATGAAAAACTGTTTTTT. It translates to CASSSRLATNEKLFF.

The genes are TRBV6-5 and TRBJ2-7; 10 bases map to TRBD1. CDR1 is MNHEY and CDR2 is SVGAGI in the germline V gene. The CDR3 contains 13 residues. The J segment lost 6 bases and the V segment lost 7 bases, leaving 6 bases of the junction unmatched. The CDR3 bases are TGTGCCAGCACTCGGGACAGGGGCGGCGAGCAGTACTTC. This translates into CASTRDRGGEQYF.

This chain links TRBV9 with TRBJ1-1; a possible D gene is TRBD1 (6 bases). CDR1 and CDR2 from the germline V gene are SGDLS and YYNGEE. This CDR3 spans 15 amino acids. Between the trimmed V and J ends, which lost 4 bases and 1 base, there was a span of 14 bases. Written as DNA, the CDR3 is TGTGCCAGCAGCCCTCGGACAGCACCGAACACTGAAGCTTTCTTT. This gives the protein CASSPRTAPNTEAFF.

As DNA, the CDR3 is TGTGCCAGCAGCCAAGAGCGACAGGGGTTCAACGAGCAGTACTTC. Protein product: CASSQERQGFNEQYF. V and J are TRBV3-1 (or the pseudogene TRBV3-2) and TRBJ2-7, with 8 bases fitting TRBD1. CDR1 is LGHDT, CDR2 YNNKEL, per germline (reference sequence). This CDR3 has 15 residues. The V and J ends lost 0 bases and 5 bases, in that order; junction bases with no gene match: 6.

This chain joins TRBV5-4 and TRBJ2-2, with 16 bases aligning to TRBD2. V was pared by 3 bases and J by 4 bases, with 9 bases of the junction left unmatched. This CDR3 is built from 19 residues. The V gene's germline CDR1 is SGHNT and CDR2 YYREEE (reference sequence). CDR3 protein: CASSSGGLAGGPVTGELFF. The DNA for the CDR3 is TGTGCCAGCAGCTCTGGGGGACTAGCGGGAGGGCCGGTCACCGGGGAGCTGTTTTTT.

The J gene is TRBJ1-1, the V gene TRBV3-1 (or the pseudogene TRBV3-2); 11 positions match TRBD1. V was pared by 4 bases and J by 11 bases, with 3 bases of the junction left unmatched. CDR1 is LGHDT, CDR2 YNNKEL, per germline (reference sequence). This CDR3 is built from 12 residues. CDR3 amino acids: CASSPGQGVAFF. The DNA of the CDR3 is TGTGCCAGCAGCCCGGGACAGGGGGTGGCTTTCTTT.

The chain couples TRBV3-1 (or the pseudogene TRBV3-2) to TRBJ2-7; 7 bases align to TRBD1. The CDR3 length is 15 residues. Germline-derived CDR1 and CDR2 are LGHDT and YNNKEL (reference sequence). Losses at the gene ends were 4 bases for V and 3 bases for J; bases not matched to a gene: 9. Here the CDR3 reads CASSLTGTVFYEQYF. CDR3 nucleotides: TGTGCCAGCAGCCTTACCGGGACAGTATTCTACGAGCAGTACTTC.